Sequencing of this T cell receptor (beta chain) was carried out in a study of blood T cell repertoires in COVID-19. Turning to the study itself: PBMCs, B-cell-depleted T cells, or T cells were the source of the cDNA or gDNA that made up the material.

Here immunoSEQ multiplex PCR was the method, and the copy in TCRdb shows in-frame clones only, minus some. Of about 62,000 clones in the sample, around 86% are singletons; the top ten hold under 1.5%. The length of the CDR3 is 15 residues. V was clipped by 5 bases and J by 4 bases; unmatched bases: 8. The V gene's germline CDR1 is SGHTA and CDR2 FQGTGA. The sequenced sample was peripheral blood. The rearrangement links TRBV7-3 to TRBJ1-3, with TRBD1 matching 7 bases. The receptor's source is a woman aged 80 or older with acute or convalescent COVID-19. Here the CDR3 DNA reads TGTGCCAGCAGCAATGCCGGGACAGAAGGAAACACCATATATTTT. This encodes CASSNAGTEGNTIYF.